The rows below give T cell receptor beta chains drawn from one sample of a study of technical replicates of blood from a few donors. The data were produced by immunoSEQ multiplex PCR, yet TCRdb's version contains in-frame clones alone and is incomplete. The sample records 75,000 to 100,000 clones, roughly 94% being singletons. Sequencing used T cells isolated from PBMCs. The receptors were gathered from a human donor in good health. The CDR3 runs from the conserved cysteine through the conserved F or W. Fields, in order: clone size, D gene, V gene, J gene, CDR3 protein, CDR3 DNA. The D gene is left open where the match is weak. Size tells how often a clone was seen (once, few, many) or the class of an expanded clone, and some rows leave it out.

abundance: NA; d_gene: NA; v_gene: TRBV2; j_gene: TRBJ1-2; CDR3aa: CASSRKGWVYGYTF; CDR3nt: TGTGCCAGCAGCCGCAAGGGGTGGGTCTATGGCTACACCTTC
abundance: NA; d_gene: NA; v_gene: TRBV4-1; j_gene: TRBJ1-2; CDR3aa: CASSHPRGGRQQGYTF; CDR3nt: TGCGCCAGCAGCCATCCACGAGGGGGACGGCAGCAGGGCTACACCTTC
abundance: NA; d_gene: NA; v_gene: TRBV15; j_gene: TRBJ1-6; CDR3aa: CATSREGASSPLHF; CDR3nt: TGTGCCACCAGCAGAGAGGGGGCGTCTTCACCCCTCCACTTT
abundance: NA; d_gene: TRBD1; v_gene: TRBV19; j_gene: TRBJ1-4; CDR3aa: CASSKRQGYEKLFF; CDR3nt: TGTGCCAGTAGTAAGAGACAGGGCTACGAAAAACTGTTTTTT
abundance: NA; d_gene: NA; v_gene: TRBV19; j_gene: TRBJ2-1; CDR3aa: CASSSGGDNEQFF; CDR3nt: TGTGCCAGTAGTAGCGGAGGGGACAATGAGCAGTTCTTC
abundance: NA; d_gene: NA; v_gene: TRBV11-2; j_gene: TRBJ2-1; CDR3aa: CASSLDLGSPQSYNEQFF; CDR3nt: TGTGCCAGCAGCTTAGATCTAGGCAGCCCCCAATCCTACAATGAGCAGTTCTTC
abundance: NA; d_gene: NA; v_gene: TRBV6-1; j_gene: TRBJ2-7; CDR3aa: CASSWTDYEQYF; CDR3nt: TGTGCCAGCAGTTGGACAGACTACGAGCAGTACTTC
abundance: NA; d_gene: TRBD2; v_gene: TRBV4-1; j_gene: TRBJ2-2; CDR3aa: CASSHPLLTSGTGELFF; CDR3nt: TGCGCCAGCAGCCACCCATTGCTGACTAGCGGCACCGGGGAGCTGTTTTTT
abundance: NA; d_gene: TRBD2; v_gene: TRBV28; j_gene: TRBJ2-2; CDR3aa: CASTPFWGLAGGSGELFF; CDR3nt: TGTGCCAGCACTCCGTTTTGGGGACTAGCGGGAGGTTCCGGGGAGCTGTTTTTT
abundance: NA; d_gene: NA; v_gene: TRBV2; j_gene: TRBJ2-2; CDR3aa: CASSTLPPIGATGELFF; CDR3nt: TGTGCCAGCAGCACCCTCCCCCCTATTGGGGCCACCGGGGAGCTGTTTTTT
abundance: NA; d_gene: NA; v_gene: TRBV15; j_gene: TRBJ2-1; CDR3aa: CATSRRMQAGRSSYNEQFF; CDR3nt: TGTGCCACCAGCAGACGGATGCAGGCAGGGCGTAGCTCCTACAATGAGCAGTTCTTC
abundance: NA; d_gene: TRBD1; v_gene: TRBV5-1; j_gene: TRBJ2-7; CDR3aa: CASSLGQGRNEQYF; CDR3nt: TGCGCCAGCAGCTTGGGACAGGGGAGAAACGAGCAGTACTTC
abundance: NA; d_gene: TRBD2; v_gene: TRBV2; j_gene: TRBJ2-7; CDR3aa: CASGLAGVYEQYF; CDR3nt: TGTGCCAGTGGACTAGCGGGAGTCTACGAGCAGTACTTC
abundance: NA; d_gene: TRBD1; v_gene: TRBV6-1; j_gene: TRBJ2-3; CDR3aa: CAAQTGGEATDTQYF; CDR3nt: TGTGCCGCTCAAACAGGGGGCGAGGCAACAGATACGCAGTATTTT
abundance: NA; d_gene: TRBD1; v_gene: TRBV29-1; j_gene: TRBJ1-3; CDR3aa: CSVGERTGYSGNTIYF; CDR3nt: TGCAGCGTTGGGGAAAGGACAGGTTACTCTGGAAACACCATATATTTT
abundance: NA; d_gene: NA; v_gene: TRBV7-9; j_gene: TRBJ1-3; CDR3aa: CASSPSRSGNTIYF; CDR3nt: TGTGCCAGCAGCCCGAGCCGGTCTGGAAACACCATATATTTT
abundance: NA; d_gene: NA; v_gene: TRBV5-1; j_gene: TRBJ1-1; CDR3aa: CASSSTSGWNTEAFF; CDR3nt: TGCGCCAGCAGCTCCACTTCAGGGTGGAACACTGAAGCTTTCTTT
abundance: NA; d_gene: NA; v_gene: TRBV7-9; j_gene: TRBJ1-2; CDR3aa: CASSFQGNPGYTF; CDR3nt: TGTGCCAGCAGCTTTCAGGGGAACCCGGGGTACACCTTC
abundance: NA; d_gene: NA; v_gene: TRBV18; j_gene: TRBJ1-4; CDR3aa: CASSPTASNEKLFF; CDR3nt: TGTGCCAGCTCGCCCACAGCCAGTAATGAAAAACTGTTTTTT
abundance: NA; d_gene: TRBD2; v_gene: TRBV2; j_gene: TRBJ2-1; CDR3aa: CASSEVRLAVYNEQFF; CDR3nt: TGTGCCAGCAGTGAAGTAAGACTAGCGGTTTACAATGAGCAGTTCTTC
abundance: NA; d_gene: NA; v_gene: TRBV6-5; j_gene: TRBJ1-1; CDR3aa: CASSSGQTTEAFF; CDR3nt: TGTGCCAGCAGTTCAGGACAGACCACTGAAGCTTTCTTT
abundance: NA; d_gene: TRBD1; v_gene: TRBV19; j_gene: TRBJ2-1; CDR3aa: CASSIEGQGRYNEQFF; CDR3nt: TGTGCCAGTAGTATAGAGGGACAGGGGAGATACAATGAGCAGTTCTTC
abundance: NA; d_gene: NA; v_gene: TRBV2; j_gene: TRBJ1-5; CDR3aa: CASSKQGERNQPQHF; CDR3nt: TGTGCCAGCAGTAAACAGGGAGAGCGCAATCAGCCCCAGCATTTT
abundance: once; d_gene: NA; v_gene: TRBV9; j_gene: TRBJ2-7; CDR3aa: CASSVGQGGPEQYF; CDR3nt: TGTGCCAGCAGCGTAGGGCAGGGTGGCCCCGAGCAGTACTTC
abundance: NA; d_gene: NA; v_gene: TRBV19; j_gene: TRBJ1-5; CDR3aa: CASSQYSNQPQHF; CDR3nt: TGTGCCAGTTCTCAGTATAGCAATCAGCCCCAGCATTTT
abundance: NA; d_gene: NA; v_gene: TRBV10-3; j_gene: TRBJ2-7; CDR3aa: CAISEDPGGVYEQYF; CDR3nt: TGTGCCATCAGTGAGGATCCCGGGGGAGTCTACGAGCAGTACTTC
abundance: NA; d_gene: TRBD2; v_gene: TRBV5-4; j_gene: TRBJ2-5; CDR3aa: CASSLLAGIETQYF; CDR3nt: TGTGCCAGCAGCTTGTTAGCGGGGATAGAGACCCAGTACTTC
abundance: once; d_gene: NA; v_gene: TRBV6-1; j_gene: TRBJ2-7; CDR3aa: CASRTIGYEQYF; CDR3nt: TGTGCCAGCAGGACAATAGGCTACGAGCAGTACTTC
abundance: NA; d_gene: TRBD1; v_gene: TRBV2; j_gene: TRBJ1-1; CDR3aa: CASSTGARNTEAFF; CDR3nt: TGTGCCAGCAGTACAGGGGCAAGGAACACTGAAGCTTTCTTT
abundance: NA; d_gene: NA; v_gene: TRBV18; j_gene: TRBJ1-4; CDR3aa: CASSEQGMEKLFF; CDR3nt: TGTGCCAGCTCAGAGCAGGGGATGGAAAAACTGTTTTTT
abundance: NA; d_gene: NA; v_gene: TRBV5-8; j_gene: TRBJ2-7; CDR3aa: CASRSRGNYEQYF; CDR3nt: TGTGCCAGCAGAAGCAGGGGAAACTACGAGCAGTACTTC
abundance: NA; d_gene: TRBD2; v_gene: TRBV7-9; j_gene: TRBJ2-5; CDR3aa: CASSFGSGSMETQYF; CDR3nt: TGTGCCAGCAGCTTCGGGAGCGGGAGCATGGAGACCCAGTACTTC
abundance: NA; d_gene: NA; v_gene: TRBV9; j_gene: TRBJ1-6; CDR3aa: CASSPKIRTDGETLHF; CDR3nt: TGTGCCAGCAGTCCTAAGATTCGGACAGACGGGGAAACCCTCCACTTT
abundance: NA; d_gene: TRBD2; v_gene: TRBV5-4; j_gene: TRBJ2-5; CDR3aa: CASSPTGNSGNLFVTQYF; CDR3nt: TGTGCCAGCAGTCCGACCGGGAATAGCGGGAACCTCTTTGTGACCCAGTACTTC
abundance: NA; d_gene: NA; v_gene: TRBV20-1; j_gene: TRBJ1-1; CDR3aa: CSASSFEAFF; CDR3nt: TGCAGTGCTAGTTCGTTTGAAGCTTTCTTT
abundance: NA; d_gene: NA; v_gene: TRBV5-1; j_gene: TRBJ2-7; CDR3aa: CASSLEVRRGSYEQYF; CDR3nt: TGCGCCAGCAGCTTGGAGGTTAGACGGGGATCCTACGAGCAGTACTTC
abundance: NA; d_gene: TRBD2; v_gene: TRBV28; j_gene: TRBJ2-3; CDR3aa: CASIGASGRANTDTQYF; CDR3nt: TGTGCCAGCATCGGGGCTAGCGGGAGGGCCAACACAGATACGCAGTATTTT
abundance: NA; d_gene: NA; v_gene: TRBV5-8; j_gene: TRBJ1-2; CDR3aa: CASSLVQESNYGYTF; CDR3nt: TGTGCCAGCAGCTTGGTTCAGGAATCTAACTATGGCTACACCTTC
abundance: NA; d_gene: TRBD2; v_gene: TRBV15; j_gene: TRBJ2-2; CDR3aa: CATSGGEWTGELFF; CDR3nt: TGTGCCACCAGCGGGGGGGAGTGGACCGGGGAGCTGTTTTTT
abundance: NA; d_gene: TRBD1; v_gene: TRBV19; j_gene: TRBJ2-7; CDR3aa: CASSFGQGPLYEQYF; CDR3nt: TGTGCCAGTAGTTTCGGACAGGGACCCCTATACGAGCAGTACTTC
abundance: NA; d_gene: TRBD1; v_gene: TRBV6-1; j_gene: TRBJ2-5; CDR3aa: CATQRGLQETQYF; CDR3nt: TGTGCCACCCAAAGGGGGCTCCAAGAGACCCAGTACTTC
abundance: NA; d_gene: NA; v_gene: TRBV11-2; j_gene: TRBJ1-1; CDR3aa: CASSLVSAGTEAFF; CDR3nt: TGTGCCAGCAGCTTAGTGTCAGCGGGGACTGAAGCTTTCTTT
abundance: NA; d_gene: TRBD1; v_gene: TRBV27; j_gene: TRBJ2-3; CDR3aa: CASSLSPTGGADTQYF; CDR3nt: TGTGCCAGCAGTTTATCGCCGACAGGGGGGGCAGATACGCAGTATTTT
abundance: NA; d_gene: TRBD2; v_gene: TRBV4-2; j_gene: TRBJ2-7; CDR3aa: CASSPGTSGRGTYEQYF; CDR3nt: TGTGCCAGCAGCCCGGGGACTAGCGGGAGGGGAACCTACGAGCAGTACTTC
abundance: NA; d_gene: TRBD1; v_gene: TRBV7-9; j_gene: TRBJ2-7; CDR3aa: CASSVIPVGDSLSYEQYF; CDR3nt: TGTGCCAGCAGCGTAATCCCGGTAGGGGACAGTTTATCCTACGAGCAGTACTTC
abundance: NA; d_gene: TRBD1; v_gene: TRBV19; j_gene: TRBJ1-2; CDR3aa: CASSPGQYGYTF; CDR3nt: TGTGCCAGTAGCCCGGGACAGTATGGCTACACCTTC
abundance: NA; d_gene: TRBD1; v_gene: TRBV5-4; j_gene: TRBJ2-3; CDR3aa: CASSPGQGYTDTQYF; CDR3nt: TGTGCCAGCAGCCCCGGACAGGGATACACAGATACGCAGTATTTT
abundance: NA; d_gene: NA; v_gene: TRBV30; j_gene: TRBJ2-2; CDR3aa: CARADSNTGELFF; CDR3nt: TGTGCCCGAGCGGATTCTAACACCGGGGAGCTGTTTTTT
abundance: NA; d_gene: NA; v_gene: TRBV7-2; j_gene: TRBJ1-5; CDR3aa: CASSLGQVGQPQHF; CDR3nt: TGTGCCAGCAGCTTAGGACAGGTTGGACAGCCCCAGCATTTT
abundance: few; d_gene: NA; v_gene: TRBV6-1; j_gene: TRBJ1-1; CDR3aa: CASSVRVENTEAFF; CDR3nt: TGTGCCAGCAGTGTGAGGGTAGAGAACACTGAAGCTTTCTTT
abundance: NA; d_gene: NA; v_gene: TRBV7-9; j_gene: TRBJ1-1; CDR3aa: CASSLPPTEAFF; CDR3nt: TGTGCCAGCAGTCTCCCCCCCACTGAAGCTTTCTTT
abundance: NA; d_gene: NA; v_gene: TRBV27; j_gene: TRBJ2-3; CDR3aa: CASSPDEVTQYF; CDR3nt: TGTGCCAGCAGTCCCGACGAGGTTACGCAGTATTTT
abundance: NA; d_gene: NA; v_gene: TRBV18; j_gene: TRBJ1-4; CDR3aa: CASSPRSGDEKLFF; CDR3nt: TGTGCCAGCTCACCACGGTCAGGGGATGAAAAACTGTTTTTT
abundance: NA; d_gene: NA; v_gene: TRBV6-5; j_gene: TRBJ2-7; CDR3aa: CASSYSAGPSYEQYF; CDR3nt: TGTGCCAGCAGTTACTCCGCGGGGCCTTCCTACGAGCAGTACTTC